A single sample gave rise to the 6 T cell receptor beta chains below, sequenced in a study of spatial heterogeneity in lung cancer. Notes on the study in general: Tumor mutation counts were tracked by expanded intratumoral alpha and beta TCR counts.

No antigen has been assigned to these receptors. One entry per CDR3 protein results from TCRdb running MiXCR on the 5' RACE reads. The sample records some 15,000 distinct CDR3 sequences, under 8% being singletons. Time point: sample taken at primary tumor resection. The input for sequencing was lung tumor tissue, taken at surgery. The receptors derive from a male donor with early-stage non-small cell lung cancer.

Ten or more counts support this clonotype. The chain joins TRBV3-1 to TRBJ1-1, with D hard to call. Trimming removed 3 bases at V and 0 bases at J, with 11 bases between. Per germline, CDR1 LGHDT and CDR2 YNNKEL (reference sequence). This CDR3 is built from 15 residues. CDR3 bases: TGTGCCAGCAGCCAGGGTTGGGCCTTGAACACTGAAGCTTTCTTT. Residues: CASSQGWALNTEAFF.

This clonotype was observed a handful of times. This rearrangement joins TRBV5-1 to TRBJ1-4; D perhaps matches TRBD1 (5 bases). Trimming cost V 3 bases and J 5 bases, with 14 bases left between them. The CDR3 spans 15 residues. Per the germline V gene, CDR1 is SGHRS and CDR2 is YFSETQ. The CDR3 DNA reads as TGCGCCAGCAGCTACCGCGGGGCGGAAAATGAAAAACTGTTTTTT. It encodes CASSYRGAENEKLFF.

This clonotype has more than one count but fewer than ten. This chain links TRBV5-1 with TRBJ2-1, with 10 bases aligning to TRBD2. V shed 4 bases and J 4 bases; nucleotides not matched to a gene: 5. The CDR3 is made up of 15 amino acids. Germline V gene sequence: CDR1 SGHRS, CDR2 YFSETQ. DNA for the CDR3: TGCGCCAGCAGCCCATCGACTAGCGGGTACAATGAGCAGTTCTTC. Translation gives CASSPSTSGYNEQFF.

This clonotype has a handful of counts. The gene calls are TRBV20-1 and TRBJ2-5; 9 bases match TRBD2. The germline CDR1 and CDR2 sequences are DFQATT and SNEGSKA (reference sequence). Losses at the gene ends were 6 bases for V and 5 bases for J; bases not matched to a gene: 10. The CDR3 extends over 14 amino acids. Written as DNA, the CDR3 is TGCAGTGCAGACCTTAGCGGGAGCAGGGAGACCCAGTACTTC. This codes for CSADLSGSRETQYF.

The chain combines TRBV29-1 with TRBJ2-1; D ambiguous. The V end lost 6 bases, the J end lost 8 bases, and 5 bases lay between the germline ends. The CDR3 spans 9 residues. The V gene's germline CDR1 is SQVTM and CDR2 ANQGSEA. The CDR3, as DNA: TGCAGCGTCGAACATGAGCAGTTCTTC. Protein sequence: CSVEHEQFF.

This clonotype was observed many times. The J gene is TRBJ1-6, the V gene TRBV5-1; 7 bases align to TRBD1. The V segment lost 0 bases and the J segment 4 bases; nucleotides outside the gene matches: 1. Germline CDR1 and CDR2: SGHRS and YFSETQ. The CDR3 consists of 15 residues. CDR3 bases: TGCGCCAGCAGCTTGGGACAGGGTTATAATTCACCCCTCCACTTT. Encoded protein: CASSLGQGYNSPLHF.